This T cell receptor beta chain appears in the sequencing data of a study of Ad26.COV2.S vaccination and SARS-CoV-2 variants. In the study overall: Intramuscularly, Ad26.COV2.S was given either once or twice, 56 days apart.

In the case of this clone: Antigen: not known.

Assay: immunoSEQ multiplex PCR; the TCRdb copy retains only in-frame clones and omits some. This table has 500,000 or so clones, 89% appearing once. The treatment: approximately 18 received Ad26.COV2.S at low or high dose, single or two shots; roughly 5 received placebo; per-sample allocation not given. Collection of the samples took place on day 63 after the first injection of vaccine or placebo. In the vaccine, an Ad26 vector expressed the SARS-CoV-2 spike of the Wuhan strain. Study outcomes and limitations: After vaccination, substantial breadth of spike-specific CD8+ and CD4+ responses was reported.

Sample: peripheral blood, taken in a trial of Ad26.COV2.S vaccine versus placebo. The clonotype comes from a person between 18 and 59 years old who received the Ad26.COV2.S COVID-19 vaccine or a placebo.

CDR3: CASSFNFNYGYTF. CDR3 DNA sequence: TGTGCCAGCAGCTTTAACTTTAACTATGGCTACACCTTC. V is TRBV5-8 and J is TRBJ1-2; D gene unclear. Trimming took 2 bases from V and 1 from J, leaving 6 bases between them. CDR3 length: 13 amino acids. Germline lookup yields CDR1 SGHTS and CDR2 YDEGEE.